The 32 T cell receptor beta chains below were found in one sample sequenced in a study of blood T cell repertoires in COVID-19. Generated by immunoSEQ multiplex PCR, the TCRdb table keeps only in-frame clones and is missing some. The sample carries roughly 210,000 clones, under 90% recorded once. Sequencing used peripheral blood. The receptors were gathered from a woman aged 80 or over with COVID-19, enrolled during active disease.

The chain recombines TRBV19 with TRBJ1-5; possibly TRBD1 for D (6 bases). CDR3 length: 17 residues. V was clipped by 6 bases and J by 2 bases, with 20 bases between them. Germline values: CDR1 LNHDA, CDR2 SQIVND (reference sequence). CDR3 region: CASRQGGGVRGNQPQHF. The CDR3 nucleotides read TGTGCCAGTAGACAGGGTGGGGGGGTCCGAGGCAATCAGCCCCAGCATTTT.

The chain is built from TRBV28 and TRBJ2-5; 7 nucleotides align to TRBD1. Germline V gives CDR1 MDHEN, CDR2 SYDVKM. The trim removed 10 bases at V and 0 bases at J, leaving 17 bases unmatched. The CDR3 has 17 residues. DNA for the CDR3: TGTGCCACCAAAGTTTCGGGGCCAGGGGGTCACCAAGAGACCCAGTACTTC. Its protein product is CATKVSGPGGHQETQYF.

This clone was seen just once. The chain couples TRBV3-1 (or the pseudogene TRBV3-2) to TRBJ2-1, with D possibly matching TRBD2 (6 bases). CDR1 LGHDT and CDR2 YNNKEL come from the germline V gene (reference sequence). The CDR3 is 16 amino acids. V dropped 1 base and J dropped 2 bases, with 12 bases sitting between them. DNA for the CDR3: TGTGCCAGCAGCCAAGTTTTGTCTAGCGCCTACAATGAGCAGTTCTTC. This encodes CASSQVLSSAYNEQFF.

The chain couples TRBV28 to TRBJ1-2, with 9 bases aligning to TRBD1. Germline CDR1 is MDHEN and CDR2 is SYDVKM. The junction had 2 bases not matched to a gene; V was cut back by 4 bases and J by 2 bases. The CDR3 spans 14 residues. CDR3 bases: TGTGCCAGCAGTTCGACAGGGGGAAACTATGGCTACACCTTC. It codes for CASSSTGGNYGYTF.

V usage is TRBV14 and J usage is TRBJ1-1; 7 positions match TRBD1. V lost 4 bases and J lost 1; bases outside the gene matches: 9. Germline V gives CDR1 SGHDN, CDR2 FVKESK. The CDR3 contains 16 residues. The CDR3 DNA is TGTGCCAGCAGCCGCTTTGCGGGACAGAGGAACACTGAAGCTTTCTTT. Translating it yields CASSRFAGQRNTEAFF.

The V gene is TRBV5-1, the J gene TRBJ1-2, with 7 bases lining up with TRBD1. After removal of 3 bases from V and 6 bases from J, the junction contained 8 bases not matched to a gene. There are 14 residues in the CDR3. Germline CDR1 reads SGHRS; CDR2 reads YFSETQ. CDR3 coding DNA: TGCGCCAGCAGCTATAATACCCAGGGGGATGGCTACACCTTC. It codes for CASSYNTQGDGYTF. Looking up the rest from reference TRBV5-1 and TRBJ1-2 gives the full variable domain: KAGVTQTPRYLIKTRGQQVTLSCSPISGHRSVSWYQQTPGQGLQFLFEYFSETQRNKGNFPGRFSGRQFSNSRSEMNVSTLELGDSALYLCASSYNTQGDGYTFGSGTRLTVV.

The chain recombines TRBV7-8 with TRBJ1-1; D gene unclear. V shed 4 bases and J shed 4 bases, with 19 bases lying between them. The CDR3 extends over 16 amino acids. Germline loops: CDR1 SGHVS, CDR2 FQNEAQ. CDR3 sequence: CASSSLGRGGGTEAFF. Here the CDR3 DNA reads TGTGCCAGCAGCTCGCTAGGACGGGGAGGCGGCACTGAAGCTTTCTTT.

The gene calls are TRBV18 and TRBJ1-1; maybe TRBD1 (5 bases). CDR3 size: 13 residues. Trimming removed 3 bases at V and 2 bases at J, with 7 bases between. Germline CDR1 KGHSH, CDR2 LQKENI. The CDR3 loop reads CASSPDTNTEAFF. CDR3 DNA: TGTGCCAGCTCACCGGACACCAACACTGAAGCTTTCTTT.

The chain joins TRBV7-2 to TRBJ1-5, with TRBD1 matching 10 bases. The CDR3 spans 17 residues. Per germline, CDR1 SGHTA and CDR2 FQGNSA. J gave up 0 bases and V 6 bases, and 8 bases lay outside the gene matches. CDR3 nucleotides: TGTGCCAGCAGTCGGGGGACAGGGGATAATAGCAATCAGCCCCAGCATTTT. Translation: CASSRGTGDNSNQPQHF.

This chain links TRBV7-2 with TRBJ1-2; tentatively, D is TRBD1 (5 bases). Trimming removed 0 bases at V and 8 bases at J, with 16 bases between. The CDR3 has 15 residues. Germline V CDR1 and CDR2: SGHTA, FQGNSA. CDR3 sequence reads: CASSLAGGAQRGYTF. CDR3 coding DNA: TGTGCCAGCAGCTTAGCCGGGGGAGCCCAAAGGGGCTACACCTTC.

V is TRBV4-1 and J is TRBJ1-3; unclear D gene. The V end lost 3 bases, the J end lost 0 bases, and 12 bases lay between the germline ends. CDR1 and CDR2 from the germline V gene are MGHRA and YSYEKL. The CDR3 length is 16 residues. CDR3 residues: CASSQQEFPSGNTIYF. CDR3 nucleotide sequence: TGCGCCAGCAGCCAGCAGGAATTCCCCTCTGGAAACACCATATATTTT.

The chain joins TRBV10-3 to TRBJ1-1; D uncertain. The CDR3 has 12 residues. V lost 4 bases and J 1 base, leaving 4 bases between the germline ends. The germline CDR1 and CDR2 sequences are ENHRY and SYGVKD. The CDR3 DNA follows: TGTGCCATCAGTGGGCAGAACACTGAAGCTTTCTTT. Residues: CAISGQNTEAFF.

This chain links TRBV7-2 with TRBJ1-2; D remains unclear. Germline V gene data show CDR1 as SGHTA and CDR2 as FQGNSA. The CDR3 extends over 13 amino acids. Trimming left V 4 bases short and J 3 bases short, with 9 bases between. The CDR3 sequence: CASSSGLYYGYTF. DNA for the CDR3: TGTGCCAGCAGCTCCGGACTGTACTATGGCTACACCTTC. Variable domain in full (rest from reference TRBV7-2 and TRBJ1-2): GAGVSQSPSNKVTEKGKDVELRCDPISGHTALYWYRQSLGQGLEFLIYFQGNSAPDKSGLPSDRFSAERTGGSVSTLTIQRTQQEDSAVYLCASSSGLYYGYTFGSGTRLTVV.

The V call is TRBV18, the J call TRBJ2-7, with 9 bases matching TRBD1. The V segment lost 3 bases and the J segment 2 bases; nucleotides outside the gene matches: 2. Germline V CDR1 and CDR2: KGHSH, LQKENI. The CDR3 is 14 residues long. CDR3 nucleotide sequence: TGTGCCAGCTCACCCCGGGACAGGGCCTACGAGCAGTACTTC. Its protein is CASSPRDRAYEQYF.

The J gene is TRBJ2-4, the V gene TRBV11-2; tentatively, D is TRBD1 (6 bases). V lost 2 bases, J lost 1 base, and 15 bases lay in between. The germline V gene encodes CDR1 SGHAT and CDR2 FQNNGV. The CDR3 is made up of 17 amino acids. The CDR3 DNA is TGTGCCAGCAGCTTAACCCGAATGAGGGGGGCCAAAAACATTCAGTACTTC. Encoded protein: CASSLTRMRGAKNIQYF.

V is TRBV4-1 and J is TRBJ1-4; D is unclear. The germline V gene encodes CDR1 MGHRA and CDR2 YSYEKL. This CDR3 has 14 amino acids. V was clipped by 0 bases and J by 3 bases, with 5 bases between them. The chain's CDR3 is CASSQDRPNEKLFF. The CDR3 DNA sequence: TGCGCCAGCAGCCAAGATCGTCCTAATGAAAAACTGTTTTTT.

This clone was detected a few times. V is TRBV3-1 (or the pseudogene TRBV3-2) and J is TRBJ2-7; D call uncertain. V was clipped by 1 base and J by 7 bases, with 8 bases between them. CDR1 LGHDT and CDR2 YNNKEL come from the germline V gene (reference sequence). The CDR3 sequence is 12 residues long. CDR3 protein: CASSQVTKEQYF. CDR3 nucleotide sequence: TGTGCCAGCAGCCAAGTCACTAAAGAGCAGTACTTC.

Worth noting for this clone: The sample has other DNA sequences that encode this CDR3 too. The V and J genes are TRBV7-2 and TRBJ2-1; 9 bases map to TRBD2. Germline V gene data show CDR1 as SGHTA and CDR2 as FQGNSA. Germline trimming cut 1 base from V and 3 bases from J; bases unmatched to any gene: 1. The length of the CDR3 is 15 residues. The CDR3: CASSLVSGGYNEQFF. As DNA, the CDR3 is TGTGCCAGCAGCTTAGTTAGCGGGGGCTACAATGAGCAGTTCTTC.

The genes are TRBV6-2 or TRBV6-3 and TRBJ1-5; 9 nucleotides match TRBD1. The CDR3 runs 16 residues. V lost 0 bases and J lost 7; bases outside the gene matches: 7. Germline V gene sequence: CDR1 MNHEY, CDR2 SVGEGT. Here the CDR3 DNA reads TGTGCCAGCAGTTACTCTACAGGGGGCGCAGGACAGCCCCAGCATTTT. Translated: CASSYSTGGAGQPQHF.

The rearrangement joins TRBV28 to TRBJ1-5; 7 bases are a match to TRBD1. V trimming: 6 bases; J trimming: 5 bases; junction bases outside the gene matches: 7. The CDR3 totals 14 residues. Germline V gene sequence: CDR1 MDHEN, CDR2 SYDVKM. CDR3 sequence reads: CASSPGQKYQPQHF. In DNA, the CDR3 is TGTGCCAGCAGCCCGGGACAGAAATATCAGCCCCAGCATTTT. Variable domain in full (rest from reference TRBV28 and TRBJ1-5): DVKVTQSSRYLVKRTGEKVFLECVQDMDHENMFWYRQDPGLGLRLIYFSYDVKMKEKGDIPEGYSVSREKKERFSLILESASTNQTSMYLCASSPGQKYQPQHFGDGTRLSIL.

This clone was picked up a small number of times. In the same sample, other DNA sequences code for this CDR3. V gene TRBV9 combines with J gene TRBJ2-2; 9 bases fit TRBD2. V was clipped by 0 bases and J by 6 bases; unmatched bases: 6. Germline V CDR1 and CDR2: SGDLS, YYNGEE. The length of the CDR3 is 16 residues. DNA of the CDR3: TGTGCCAGCAGCGTAGGAGGAGGCGGGGGGGCCGGGGAGCTGTTTTTT. Amino acid sequence: CASSVGGGGGAGELFF.

The chain recombines TRBV11-1 with TRBJ1-2; D gene ambiguous. Germline CDR1 reads SGHAT; CDR2 reads FQDESV (reference sequence). The V end was cut by 1 base, the J end by 3 bases, with 12 bases between. This CDR3 has 15 amino acids. CDR3 coding DNA: TGTGCCAGCAGCTTAGATACCCTCGGGTACTATGGCTACACCTTC. It yields the protein CASSLDTLGYYGYTF.

The genes are TRBV19 and TRBJ1-6; D gene unclear. The CDR3 length is 16 residues. Looked up from germline, CDR1 is LNHDA and CDR2 is SQIVND (reference sequence). With 3 bases removed from V and 5 bases from J, the gap between germline ends came to 14 bases. CDR3 sequence (DNA): TGTGCCAGTAGTATGGGCAGGCCGAAAGATAATTCACCCCTCCACTTT. Amino acids: CASSMGRPKDNSPLHF.

J is TRBJ2-1 and V is TRBV9; possible D gene TRBD2, 6 bases. The germline CDR1 and CDR2 sequences are SGDLS and YYNGEE. V was shortened by 1 base and J by 8 bases, with 13 bases between the two germline ends. The CDR3 totals 14 residues. This CDR3 reads CASSVTQGGDEQFF. CDR3 DNA sequence: TGTGCCAGCAGCGTAACCCAGGGAGGCGATGAGCAGTTCTTC.

This sequence joins TRBV19 and TRBJ1-5; weak D call: TRBD1 (6 bases). V was clipped by 5 bases and J by 8 bases, with 22 bases between them. CDR1 LNHDA and CDR2 SQIVND come from the germline V gene (reference sequence). The CDR3 length is 16 residues. CDR3: CASSSTGGQGLEPQHF. DNA of the CDR3: TGTGCCAGTAGTTCGACCGGGGGGCAGGGTCTTGAGCCCCAGCATTTT.

The CDR3 sequence: CASSRDNPGGAKDSPLHF. The CDR3, as DNA: TGTGCCAGCAGTCGAGATAACCCAGGGGGCGCAAAGGATTCACCCCTCCACTTT. The chain carries TRBV6-6 and TRBJ1-6; 8 bases are shared with TRBD1. Per the germline V gene, CDR1 is MNHNY and CDR2 is SVGAGI (reference sequence). Unmatched junction bases numbered 17, after V lost 5 bases and J lost 8 bases. The CDR3 has 18 amino acids.

The J gene is TRBJ1-3, the V gene TRBV5-4, with D possibly TRBD1 on 5 matching bases. CDR3 length equals 16 residues. V was clipped by 0 bases and J by 3 bases, with 13 bases between them. Germline assignment: CDR1 SGHNT and CDR2 YYREEE (reference sequence). The CDR3 protein is CASSLGQGIGGNTIYF. CDR3 nucleotides: TGTGCCAGCAGCTTGGGTCAGGGCATCGGTGGAAACACCATATATTTT.

The gene calls are TRBV7-6 and TRBJ1-6, with D unclear. CDR1 is SGHVS and CDR2 is FNYEAQ in the germline V gene. Trimming pared 3 bases from V and 5 bases from J, leaving 8 bases between. The CDR3 is 14 amino acids. CDR3 amino acids: CASSLGVNNSPLHF. The CDR3 DNA follows: TGTGCCAGCAGCTTGGGCGTGAATAATTCACCCCTCCACTTT.

This clone has just a few counts. The rearrangement links TRBV5-1 to TRBJ1-2, with no clear D. V dropped 2 bases and J dropped 6 bases, with 11 bases sitting between them. This CDR3 comprises 13 residues. Germline V lookup: CDR1 SGHRS, CDR2 YFSETQ. CDR3 sequence reads: CASSFSGSDGYTF. The CDR3 bases are TGCGCCAGCAGCTTCTCGGGGTCCGATGGCTACACCTTC.

The CDR3 region is CASRLTGRNTEAFF. CDR3 DNA: TGTGCCAGCAGATTGACAGGGCGGAACACTGAAGCTTTCTTT. V and J are TRBV5-6 and TRBJ1-1; 7 nucleotides align to TRBD1. The J segment lost 1 base and the V segment lost 5 bases, leaving 5 bases of the junction unmatched. The CDR3 runs 14 residues. CDR1 SGHDT and CDR2 YYEEEE come from the germline V gene.

The V and J genes are TRBV18 and TRBJ1-6; TRBD1 aligns across 7 bases. J lost 0 bases, V lost 9 bases, and 2 bases had no gene match. The CDR3 loop spans 14 amino acids. The germline CDR1 and CDR2 sequences are KGHSH and LQKENI. The DNA of the CDR3 is TGTGCCAGTGGACAGGACTCCTATAATTCACCCCTCCACTTT. Translated: CASGQDSYNSPLHF.

This clone was seen a handful of times. This chain links TRBV12-3 or TRBV12-4 with TRBJ2-7; D is perhaps TRBD1 (5 bases). V was shortened by 6 bases and J by 3 bases, with 9 bases between the two germline ends. CDR3 size: 12 residues. The CDR3 loop is CASRADSYEQYF. CDR3 nucleotides: TGTGCCAGCAGGGCTGACAGCTACGAGCAGTACTTC.